The rows below give T cell receptor beta chains drawn from one sample of a study of T-cell memory formation after mild COVID-19. MiXCR, run by TCRdb on the 5' RACE reads, gives a single entry per CDR3 protein. The repertoire consists of 200,000 or so distinct CDR3 sequences, with around 9.5% occurring once and the leading ten covering 3.5%. The material sequenced was PBMCs or a T cell subset sorted from them (not recorded which). The source of these receptors is a man younger than 35 who had mild COVID-19 (a few samples of this study predate the infection). Cell type and time point are not known. CDR3s include the opening cysteine and the closing phenylalanine or tryptophan. A D gene is named only where the DNA matches it firmly. Some rows mark clone size as missing; the rest say once, few, many or name a class of expanded clone.

v_gene: TRBV20-1
d_gene: TRBD2
j_gene: TRBJ2-3
abundance: -
CDR3aa: CSVTRGGPVDTQYF
CDR3nt: TGCAGTGTTACTCGGGGGGGCCCGGTTGATACGCAGTATTTT

v_gene: TRBV7-9
d_gene: -
j_gene: TRBJ2-1
abundance: many
CDR3aa: CASRTEGGNEQFF
CDR3nt: TGTGCCAGCAGAACGGAGGGGGGCAATGAGCAGTTCTTC

v_gene: TRBV10-3
d_gene: TRBD2
j_gene: TRBJ2-3
abundance: many
CDR3aa: CAISERLAGGPDTQYF
CDR3nt: TGTGCCATCAGTGAAAGACTAGCGGGGGGACCGGATACGCAGTATTTT

v_gene: TRBV6-5
d_gene: TRBD2
j_gene: TRBJ2-5
abundance: few
CDR3aa: CASRRRTSSETQYF
CDR3nt: TGTGCCAGCAGGAGACGGACTAGCTCAGAGACCCAGTACTTC

v_gene: TRBV20-1
d_gene: TRBD2
j_gene: TRBJ2-3
abundance: -
CDR3aa: CSAIKAGDRRADTQYF
CDR3nt: TGCAGTGCTATTAAAGCGGGGGACCGTCGGGCAGATACGCAGTATTTT

v_gene: TRBV5-1
d_gene: -
j_gene: TRBJ1-1
abundance: few
CDR3aa: CASSWSGSSNTEAFF
CDR3nt: TGCGCCAGCAGCTGGTCTGGTTCCTCGAACACTGAAGCTTTCTTT

v_gene: TRBV4-2
d_gene: TRBD2
j_gene: TRBJ2-1
abundance: many
CDR3aa: CASSHKGGLAGDGPDEQFF
CDR3nt: TGTGCCAGCAGCCATAAAGGTGGGCTAGCGGGGGACGGGCCTGATGAGCAGTTCTTC

v_gene: TRBV5-4
d_gene: -
j_gene: TRBJ2-7
abundance: few
CDR3aa: CASRTHRGGGDYEQYF
CDR3nt: TGTGCCAGCAGAACCCACAGGGGAGGAGGGGACTACGAGCAGTACTTC

v_gene: TRBV10-2
d_gene: -
j_gene: TRBJ2-7
abundance: -
CDR3aa: CASSPLRGQAAYEQYF
CDR3nt: TGCGCCAGCAGTCCCCTTAGGGGACAAGCCGCCTACGAGCAGTACTTC

v_gene: TRBV7-2
d_gene: TRBD1
j_gene: TRBJ1-2
abundance: few
CDR3aa: CASRTGTGGIGYTF
CDR3nt: TGTGCCAGCAGAACCGGGACAGGGGGGATCGGCTACACCTTC

v_gene: TRBV4-3
d_gene: TRBD1
j_gene: TRBJ2-7
abundance: few
CDR3aa: CASSHDSGTGSYEQYF
CDR3nt: TGCGCCAGCAGCCACGACTCCGGGACAGGGTCCTACGAGCAGTACTTC

v_gene: TRBV7-2
d_gene: TRBD1
j_gene: TRBJ1-6
abundance: -
CDR3aa: CASSPTGLNNSPLHF
CDR3nt: TGTGCCAGCAGCCCGACAGGGTTGAATAATTCACCCCTCCACTTT

v_gene: TRBV5-1
d_gene: TRBD1
j_gene: TRBJ1-2
abundance: -
CDR3aa: CASSLVSTGGESGYTF
CDR3nt: TGCGCCAGCAGCTTGGTCTCCACAGGGGGCGAGTCTGGCTACACCTTC

v_gene: TRBV10-2
d_gene: -
j_gene: TRBJ1-5
abundance: few
CDR3aa: CASSEIGHGQPQHF
CDR3nt: TGCGCCAGCAGTGAGATCGGGCATGGGCAGCCCCAGCATTTT

v_gene: TRBV6-6
d_gene: -
j_gene: TRBJ2-1
abundance: -
CDR3aa: CASSLRSYNEQFF
CDR3nt: TGTGCCAGCAGCCTTAGGTCCTACAATGAGCAGTTCTTC

v_gene: TRBV28
d_gene: -
j_gene: TRBJ1-5
abundance: few
CDR3aa: CAAYPGARQPQHF
CDR3nt: TGTGCCGCCTACCCGGGGGCACGTCAGCCCCAGCATTTT

v_gene: TRBV2
d_gene: -
j_gene: TRBJ2-1
abundance: -
CDR3aa: CASRWSGEDEQFF
CDR3nt: TGTGCCAGCAGATGGTCGGGGGAGGATGAGCAGTTCTTC

v_gene: TRBV3-1
d_gene: -
j_gene: TRBJ2-2
abundance: few
CDR3aa: CASSQRVANTGELFF
CDR3nt: TGTGCCAGCAGCCAGCGGGTCGCGAACACCGGGGAGCTGTTTTTT

v_gene: TRBV4-1
d_gene: -
j_gene: TRBJ1-2
abundance: -
CDR3aa: CASNQDPRRAEGYTF
CDR3nt: TGCGCCAGCAACCAAGACCCTCGCAGGGCCGAAGGCTACACCTTC

v_gene: TRBV6-2/TRBV6-3
d_gene: -
j_gene: TRBJ1-5
abundance: -
CDR3aa: CASSLGLHSNQPQHF
CDR3nt: TGTGCCAGCAGTTTGGGACTCCATAGCAATCAGCCCCAGCATTTT

v_gene: TRBV20-1
d_gene: -
j_gene: TRBJ1-5
abundance: few
CDR3aa: CSADHPGEPQHF
CDR3nt: TGCAGTGCTGACCACCCGGGGGAGCCCCAGCATTTT

v_gene: TRBV29-1
d_gene: -
j_gene: TRBJ2-1
abundance: few
CDR3aa: CSVEGGPLFF
CDR3nt: TGCAGCGTTGAGGGGGGGCCTCTGTTCTTC

v_gene: TRBV7-2
d_gene: -
j_gene: TRBJ2-7
abundance: few
CDR3aa: CASSPNGPLAGSEQYF
CDR3nt: TGTGCCAGCAGCCCTAACGGACCCCTGGCAGGTTCCGAGCAGTACTTC

v_gene: TRBV19
d_gene: -
j_gene: TRBJ1-2
abundance: few
CDR3aa: CASSSPRRSSYGYTF
CDR3nt: TGTGCCAGTAGTAGCCCCCGTAGGTCGTCCTATGGCTACACCTTC

v_gene: TRBV24-1
d_gene: -
j_gene: TRBJ1-1
abundance: many
CDR3aa: CATSENKNTEAFF
CDR3nt: TGTGCCACCAGTGAAAACAAGAACACTGAAGCTTTCTTT

v_gene: TRBV20-1
d_gene: -
j_gene: TRBJ1-5
abundance: -
CDR3aa: CSARVYREQPQHF
CDR3nt: TGCAGTGCTAGAGTTTACCGCGAGCAGCCCCAGCATTTT

v_gene: TRBV20-1
d_gene: -
j_gene: TRBJ2-3
abundance: few
CDR3aa: CSARVGDLDTQYF
CDR3nt: TGCAGTGCTAGAGTCGGGGACCTAGATACGCAGTATTTT

v_gene: TRBV12-3/TRBV12-4
d_gene: TRBD1
j_gene: TRBJ2-2
abundance: few
CDR3aa: CASSRRVIVGTGMTGELFF
CDR3nt: TGTGCCAGCAGTAGGAGAGTTATCGTAGGGACAGGGATGACCGGGGAGCTGTTTTTT

v_gene: TRBV29-1
d_gene: -
j_gene: TRBJ2-1
abundance: many
CDR3aa: CSAARDMGYNEQFF
CDR3nt: TGCAGCGCGGCCCGGGACATGGGGTACAATGAGCAGTTCTTC

v_gene: TRBV7-2
d_gene: TRBD1
j_gene: TRBJ2-5
abundance: few
CDR3aa: CASSSTTGSGGETQYF
CDR3nt: TGTGCCAGCAGCTCTACGACAGGGAGTGGTGGAGAGACCCAGTACTTC

v_gene: TRBV3-1
d_gene: -
j_gene: TRBJ1-2
abundance: many
CDR3aa: CASSQGRAKPYGYTF
CDR3nt: TGTGCCAGCAGCCAAGGGAGAGCTAAGCCCTATGGCTACACCTTC

v_gene: TRBV6-5
d_gene: -
j_gene: TRBJ1-1
abundance: -
CDR3aa: CASISPGTEAFF
CDR3nt: TGTGCCAGCATATCTCCAGGCACTGAAGCTTTCTTT

v_gene: TRBV18
d_gene: -
j_gene: TRBJ1-2
abundance: -
CDR3aa: CASSPREVFNYGYTF
CDR3nt: TGTGCCAGCTCACCACGAGAAGTGTTTAACTATGGCTACACCTTC

v_gene: TRBV5-1
d_gene: -
j_gene: TRBJ2-2
abundance: -
CDR3aa: CASSLAFWGTNTGELFF
CDR3nt: TGCGCCAGCAGCTTGGCGTTTTGGGGTACGAACACCGGGGAGCTGTTTTTT

v_gene: TRBV15
d_gene: -
j_gene: TRBJ1-4
abundance: few
CDR3aa: CATSRATEFSEKLFF
CDR3nt: TGTGCCACCAGCAGAGCCACGGAGTTTAGTGAAAAACTGTTTTTT

v_gene: TRBV7-3
d_gene: -
j_gene: TRBJ2-5
abundance: -
CDR3aa: CASSISPTNAKETQYF
CDR3nt: TGTGCCAGCAGCATTAGCCCTACTAACGCTAAAGAGACCCAGTACTTC

v_gene: TRBV19
d_gene: -
j_gene: TRBJ2-7
abundance: once
CDR3aa: CASSPRGTGSEQYF
CDR3nt: TGTGCCAGTAGTCCGCGAGGGACGGGGAGCGAGCAGTACTTC

v_gene: TRBV5-1
d_gene: -
j_gene: TRBJ2-1
abundance: few
CDR3aa: CASSLEVRGDEQFF
CDR3nt: TGCGCCAGCAGCTTGGAAGTAAGAGGGGATGAGCAGTTCTTC

v_gene: TRBV7-9
d_gene: -
j_gene: TRBJ1-4
abundance: few
CDR3aa: CASRREEGEKLFF
CDR3nt: TGTGCCAGCAGAAGAGAGGAGGGCGAAAAACTGTTTTTT

v_gene: TRBV18
d_gene: -
j_gene: TRBJ1-2
abundance: few
CDR3aa: CASSETTGEHTF
CDR3nt: TGTGCCAGCTCGGAAACTACGGGGGAGCACACCTTC

v_gene: TRBV6-1
d_gene: TRBD1
j_gene: TRBJ2-7
abundance: -
CDR3aa: CASRPGTGGDEQYF
CDR3nt: TGTGCCAGCAGGCCTGGGACAGGGGGCGATGAGCAGTACTTC

v_gene: TRBV4-2
d_gene: -
j_gene: TRBJ1-3
abundance: many
CDR3aa: CASSQGRGSGNTIYF
CDR3nt: TGTGCCAGCAGCCAAGGGCGAGGCTCTGGAAACACCATATATTTT

v_gene: TRBV18
d_gene: TRBD1
j_gene: TRBJ2-3
abundance: many
CDR3aa: CASSPPGQGPDTQYF
CDR3nt: TGTGCCAGCTCACCCCCGGGACAGGGGCCAGATACGCAGTATTTT

v_gene: TRBV29-1
d_gene: -
j_gene: TRBJ2-6
abundance: few
CDR3aa: CSVGGQGRSGANVLTF
CDR3nt: TGCAGCGTTGGAGGGCAGGGGAGATCAGGGGCCAACGTCCTGACTTTC

v_gene: TRBV25-1
d_gene: -
j_gene: TRBJ1-1
abundance: -
CDR3aa: CASRGFAGNTEAFF
CDR3nt: TGTGCCAGCAGGGGTTTTGCTGGGAACACTGAAGCTTTCTTT

v_gene: TRBV6-1
d_gene: -
j_gene: TRBJ2-7
abundance: many
CDR3aa: CASTIPPLNEQYF
CDR3nt: TGTGCCAGCACCATCCCCCCTCTCAACGAGCAGTACTTC

v_gene: TRBV4-3
d_gene: -
j_gene: TRBJ2-2
abundance: many
CDR3aa: CASSQSAIGGEGTGELFF
CDR3nt: TGCGCCAGCAGCCAATCGGCAATTGGCGGGGAAGGCACCGGGGAGCTGTTTTTT

v_gene: TRBV19
d_gene: -
j_gene: TRBJ1-5
abundance: -
CDR3aa: CASSIRPAGNQPQHF
CDR3nt: TGTGCCAGTAGTATTCGGCCCGCCGGCAATCAGCCCCAGCATTTT

v_gene: TRBV6-1
d_gene: -
j_gene: TRBJ2-3
abundance: -
CDR3aa: CASIAAARTQYF
CDR3nt: TGTGCCAGCATTGCGGCGGCCCGGACGCAGTATTTT

v_gene: TRBV5-1
d_gene: -
j_gene: TRBJ1-2
abundance: many
CDR3aa: CASSFGDGYTF
CDR3nt: TGCGCCAGCAGCTTTGGGGATGGCTACACCTTC

v_gene: TRBV18
d_gene: TRBD1
j_gene: TRBJ1-2
abundance: -
CDR3aa: CASSPTGTGERSYGYTF
CDR3nt: TGTGCCAGCTCACCAACCGGGACAGGGGAGAGAAGCTATGGCTACACCTTC

v_gene: TRBV5-4
d_gene: -
j_gene: TRBJ2-5
abundance: -
CDR3aa: CASSLALSQETQYF
CDR3nt: TGTGCCAGCAGCTTGGCACTATCTCAAGAGACCCAGTACTTC

v_gene: TRBV28
d_gene: -
j_gene: TRBJ1-4
abundance: few
CDR3aa: CASRSQGTNEKLFF
CDR3nt: TGTGCCAGCAGGAGCCAGGGGACTAATGAAAAACTGTTTTTT